The 2 T cell receptor beta chains listed next were all sequenced from one sample in a study of T cells in Graves' hyperthyroidism and ophthalmopathy. Template material for amplifying TCR beta CDR3 regions consisted of RNA transcripts. Carried out on the TCR CDR3, a first-round RT-PCR used the HTBI primer set. MiXCR was run by TCRdb on the multiplex PCR reads, yielding one entry per CDR3 protein. The data show 490,000 or so distinct CDR3 sequences, about 20% seen once. Source material: blood. The receptor set was obtained from a woman between 70 and 85 years old with Graves' ophthalmopathy.

In this sample, this clonotype turned up many times. The rearrangement joins TRBV28 to TRBJ1-1; no clear D gene. Germline V CDR1 and CDR2: MDHEN, SYDVKM. This CDR3 has 11 amino acids. V was trimmed by 1 base and J by 6 bases, leaving 3 bases between them. CDR3 in amino acids: CASSLFAEAFF. The CDR3 bases are TGTGCCAGCAGTTTATTTGCTGAAGCTTTCTTT.

This clonotype has just a few counts. V usage is TRBV28 and J usage is TRBJ1-2; unclear D gene. Germline V gene data show CDR1 as MDHEN and CDR2 as SYDVKM. The length of the CDR3 is 13 residues. Trimming took 4 bases from V and 3 from J, leaving 9 bases between them. The CDR3 nucleotides read TGTGCCAGCAGTTCATCCGGGGACTATGGCTACACCTTC. Translated, it gives CASSSSGDYGYTF.